This TCR beta chain emerged from a study of T cells in Graves' hyperthyroidism and ophthalmopathy. Newly diagnosed hyperthyroidism patients aged 18 to 65 years had disease lasting under 2 months. Lactation, pregnancy, other autoimmune disease or uncontrolled infection excluded patients. The PBMCs had their origin in about 9.7 ml of fresh peripheral blood. The TCR beta CDR3 regions underwent amplification using RNA transcripts as the source. First-round RT-PCR with HTBI primers amplified the TCR CDR3 region. TCRdb processed the multiplex PCR reads anew with MiXCR; each CDR3 protein has one entry. The sample consists of around 340,000 distinct CDR3 sequences, about 20% of them appearing once. Looked up from germline, CDR1 is MNHNS and CDR2 is SASEGT. There are 13 residues in the CDR3. Between the trimmed V and J ends, which lost 5 bases and 8 bases, there was a span of 12 bases.

The sequenced sample consisted of blood. This chain joins TRBV6-1 and TRBJ1-4, with D unclear. The clonotype comes from a woman aged 50 to 60 with Graves' hyperthyroidism. The CDR3 DNA follows: TGTGCCAGCAGTTCAGGAAGGGCGGAAAAACTGTTTTTT. Protein sequence: CASSSGRAEKLFF.